Following are 18 T cell receptor beta chains from one sample sequenced in a study of identical twins. TCRdb processed the 5' RACE reads anew with MiXCR; each CDR3 protein has one entry. The sample lists 300,000 to 400,000 distinct CDR3 sequences; 12% were seen once. These sequences were also reported in another study, on yellow fever vaccine responses in identical twins.

The sample was CD8+ T cells sorted from blood. The receptors derive from a woman under 30 in good health.

This clonotype showed up just a few times. The gene calls are TRBV12-3 or TRBV12-4 and TRBJ2-1; 7 nucleotides agree with TRBD2. Trimming removed 8 bases from V and 2 bases from J; junction bases left unmatched: 3. The CDR3 runs to 13 residues. In DNA, the CDR3 is TGTGCCAGCGGGGGGGGACCCTACAATGAGCAGTTCTTC. Translated: CASGGGPYNEQFF.

This clonotype was recorded a few times. V is TRBV21-1 and J is TRBJ2-3; the table names TRBD2, a call not compared with the DNA. TRBV21-1 is labeled a pseudogene. CDR3 size: 17 residues. The CDR3 DNA follows: TGTGCCAGCAGCATGGGTCCCAGGACTAGCGCCACAGATACGCAGTATTTT. It is translated as CASSMGPRTSATDTQYF.

This clonotype was detected a few times. This chain uses TRBV6-5 with TRBJ2-2; D may be TRBD2 (6 bases). Trimming shortened V by 6 bases and J by 6 bases, and 17 bases separated the two germline ends. CDR3 length equals 15 residues. Per germline, CDR1 MNHEY and CDR2 SVGAGI. The CDR3 protein is CASSLLGGMAGELFF. The CDR3 nucleotides are TGTGCCAGCAGCCTACTCGGGGGAATGGCCGGGGAGCTGTTTTTT.

This rearrangement joins TRBV7-9 to TRBJ2-3; 9 bases match TRBD2. The CDR3 contains 14 residues. From germline, CDR1 is SEHNR and CDR2 FQNEAQ (reference sequence). V gave up 11 bases and J gave up 1 base; unmatched junction bases: 7. The CDR3 coding sequence is TGTGCCTACAGACGGACTAGCGGCACAGATACGCAGTATTTT. It is translated as CAYRRTSGTDTQYF.

The V gene is TRBV6-5, the J gene TRBJ1-1; no clear D gene. CDR1 is MNHEY and CDR2 is SVGAGI in the germline V gene. V was cut by 2 bases and J by 1 base, with 11 bases left in between. The CDR3 length is 15 residues. In nucleotides, the CDR3 is TGTGCCAGCAGTTACGGCCCTACGGGGAACACTGAAGCTTTCTTT. Its translation: CASSYGPTGNTEAFF.

At least ten counts were recorded for this clonotype. The gene calls are TRBV27 and TRBJ2-1; 10 bases agree with TRBD1. Looked up from germline, CDR1 is MNHEY and CDR2 is SMNVEV (reference sequence). This CDR3 has 13 amino acids. J gave up 9 bases and V 6 bases, and 5 bases lay outside the gene matches. CDR3 loop: CASSEGTGVEQFF. The DNA for the CDR3 is TGTGCCAGCAGCGAGGGGACAGGGGTTGAGCAGTTCTTC.

This chain uses TRBV20-1 with TRBJ2-1, with 14 bases matching TRBD2. With 7 bases clipped from V and 7 bases from J, the junction kept 6 bases outside the gene matches. Germline V lookup: CDR1 DFQATT, CDR2 SNEGSKA (reference sequence). The CDR3 spans 14 residues. The CDR3: CSGTGLAGGNEQFF. DNA of the CDR3: TGCAGTGGCACAGGACTAGCGGGGGGAAATGAGCAGTTCTTC.

This clonotype was seen more than once but under ten times. V is TRBV7-2 and J is TRBJ2-3; D may be TRBD1 or TRBD2 (5 bases each). CDR3 length equals 14 residues. Germline V lookup: CDR1 SGHTA, CDR2 FQGNSA. V was cut by 4 bases and J by 5 bases, with 13 bases left in between. The DNA of the CDR3 is TGTGCCAGCAGCTGGGACCCCTATGAAGATACGCAGTATTTT. This translates into CASSWDPYEDTQYF.

This clonotype occurred once. The chain uses TRBV7-2 and TRBJ2-5, with TRBD1 matching over 8 bases. Germline CDR1 and CDR2: SGHTA and FQGNSA. J lost 5 bases, V lost 5 bases, and 7 bases had no gene match. The CDR3 is made up of 14 amino acids. This chain's CDR3 is CASSPGRGRETQYF. The CDR3 DNA is TGTGCCAGCAGCCCGGGCAGGGGGCGGGAGACCCAGTACTTC.

This chain joins TRBV3-1 and TRBJ2-5, with D tentatively TRBD2 (6 bases). Trimming cost V 6 bases and J 1 base, with 9 bases left between them. The germline V gene encodes CDR1 LGHDT and CDR2 YNNKEL (reference sequence). The CDR3 has 13 amino acids. The chain's CDR3 is CASRGGTQETQYF. The CDR3 DNA reads TGTGCCAGCAGGGGGGGAACCCAAGAGACCCAGTACTTC.

The genes are TRBV28 and TRBJ2-4; D is possibly TRBD2 (5 bases). Trimming shortened V by 6 bases and J by 0 bases, and 18 bases separated the two germline ends. The CDR3 loop spans 17 amino acids. Germline values: CDR1 MDHEN, CDR2 SYDVKM. The CDR3 DNA is TGTGCCAGCAGCCTAGCAGGACGGTATATAGCCAAAAACATTCAGTACTTC. The encoded protein is CASSLAGRYIAKNIQYF.

This clonotype was recorded a few times. The chain employs TRBV2 and TRBJ2-7, with 11 bases that match TRBD2. The CDR3 spans 15 residues. Trimming took 6 bases from V and 1 from J; bases not matched to a gene: 5. The germline CDR1 and CDR2 sequences are SNHLY and FYNNEI. This CDR3 reads CASRAGLAVSYEQYF. The DNA for the CDR3 is TGTGCCAGCAGAGCGGGACTAGCGGTATCCTACGAGCAGTACTTC.

This sequence joins TRBV14 and TRBJ2-2, with 8 bases lining up with TRBD1. J gave up 2 bases and V 4 bases, and 6 bases lay outside the gene matches. The CDR3 sequence is 16 residues long. The V gene's germline CDR1 is SGHDN and CDR2 FVKESK. In DNA, the CDR3 is TGTGCCAGCAGCCCCAGGGGGCGATTCAACACCGGGGAGCTGTTTTTT. This codes for CASSPRGRFNTGELFF.

The rearrangement joins TRBV20-1 to TRBJ2-1; D not resolved. The CDR3 totals 15 residues. V was trimmed by 6 bases and J by 0 bases, leaving 15 bases between them. Germline lookup yields CDR1 DFQATT and CDR2 SNEGSKA (reference sequence). The CDR3 here is CSAEGYGSSYNEQFF. Written as DNA, the CDR3 is TGCAGTGCAGAAGGGTACGGAAGCTCCTACAATGAGCAGTTCTTC.

The sample holds a few counts of this clonotype. V is TRBV20-1 and J is TRBJ2-1; TRBD1 agrees at 7 bases. V gave up 8 bases and J gave up 9 bases; unmatched junction bases: 4. This CDR3 comprises 10 residues. Germline-derived CDR1 and CDR2 are DFQATT and SNEGSKA (reference sequence). CDR3 nucleotide sequence: TGCAGTTTAGGGGGCTTTGAGCAGTTCTTC. This translates into CSLGGFEQFF.

This clonotype was found many times. V and J are TRBV5-1 and TRBJ1-1, with D possibly matching TRBD1 (5 bases). V lost 0 bases to trimming and J lost 6 bases, with 12 bases between them. The CDR3 totals 14 residues. Germline assignment: CDR1 SGHRS and CDR2 YFSETQ. Written as DNA, the CDR3 is TGCGCCAGCAGCTTGGAAGGGGCCCTGGCTGAAGCTTTCTTT. It codes for CASSLEGALAEAFF.

The chain combines TRBV27 with TRBJ1-2, with D possibly TRBD1 on 5 matching bases. Germline assignment: CDR1 MNHEY and CDR2 SMNVEV (reference sequence). V was trimmed by 5 bases and J by 6 bases, leaving 19 bases between them. The CDR3 extends over 15 amino acids. CDR3 nucleotides: TGTGCCAGCAGTCCTCAGGGAGAGTCGAAGGATGGCTACACCTTC. It translates to CASSPQGESKDGYTF.

The rearrangement uses TRBV2 and TRBJ2-2; D remains unclear. The V end lost 8 bases, the J end lost 6 bases, and 13 bases lay between the germline ends. The CDR3 contains 13 residues. CDR1 SNHLY and CDR2 FYNNEI come from the germline V gene. Here the CDR3 reads CASVLYASGELFF. CDR3 bases: TGTGCCAGCGTCCTCTATGCCTCCGGGGAGCTGTTTTTT.